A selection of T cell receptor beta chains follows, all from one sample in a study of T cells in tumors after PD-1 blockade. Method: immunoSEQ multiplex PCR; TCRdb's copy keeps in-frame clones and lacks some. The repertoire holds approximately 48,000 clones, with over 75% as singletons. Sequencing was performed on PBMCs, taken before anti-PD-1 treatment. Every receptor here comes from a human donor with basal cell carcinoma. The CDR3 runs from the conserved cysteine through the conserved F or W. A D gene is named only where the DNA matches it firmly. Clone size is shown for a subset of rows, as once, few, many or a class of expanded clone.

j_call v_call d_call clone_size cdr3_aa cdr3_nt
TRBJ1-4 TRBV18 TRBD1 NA CASSRVRDRSSTNEKLFF TGTGCCAGCTCACGGGTCCGGGACAGGTCATCAACTAATGAAAAACTGTTTTTT
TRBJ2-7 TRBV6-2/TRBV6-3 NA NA CASSTSGYEQYF TGTGCCAGCAGTACCTCCGGCTACGAGCAGTACTTC
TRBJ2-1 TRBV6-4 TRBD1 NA CASSLRLSGTGYNEQFF TGTGCCAGCAGTCTCCGACTCTCCGGGACAGGGTACAATGAGCAGTTCTTC
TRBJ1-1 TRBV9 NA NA CASSVTPSMNTEAFF TGTGCCAGCAGCGTAACTCCCAGCATGAACACTGAAGCTTTCTTT
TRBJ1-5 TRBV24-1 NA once CATSDGPQHF TGTGCCACCAGTGACGGACCCCAGCATTTT
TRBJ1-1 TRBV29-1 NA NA CSVVLRRGSRTEAFF TGCAGCGTTGTACTCCGGCGGGGCTCGAGGACTGAAGCTTTCTTT
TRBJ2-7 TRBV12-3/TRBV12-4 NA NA CASRPNGAYEQYF TGTGCCAGCCGCCCGAATGGGGCCTACGAGCAGTACTTC
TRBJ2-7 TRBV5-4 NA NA CASSFPGFSYEQYF TGTGCCAGCAGCTTCCCAGGCTTCTCCTACGAGCAGTACTTC
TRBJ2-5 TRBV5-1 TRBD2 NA CASSLAVAGETQYF TGCGCCAGCAGCTTGGCGGTAGCGGGGGAGACCCAGTACTTC
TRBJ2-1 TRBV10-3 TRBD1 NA CAIRTGTGNYNEQFF TGTGCCATCAGAACCGGGACAGGGAACTACAATGAGCAGTTCTTC
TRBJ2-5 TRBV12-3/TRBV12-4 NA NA CASSLIGETQYF TGTGCCAGCAGTTTGATAGGAGAGACCCAGTACTTC
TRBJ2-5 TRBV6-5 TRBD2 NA CASSQGLFQETQYF TGTGCCAGCAGCCAGGGACTATTCCAAGAGACCCAGTACTTC
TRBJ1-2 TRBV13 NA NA CASGMTDNYGYTF TGTGCCAGCGGGATGACAGATAACTATGGCTACACCTTC
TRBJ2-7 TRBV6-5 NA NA CASPGIGDGAYEQYF TGTGCCAGCCCAGGCATCGGGGACGGAGCCTACGAGCAGTACTTC
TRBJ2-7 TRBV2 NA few CASTGLGWGFSYEQYF TGTGCCAGCACTGGCTTAGGGTGGGGTTTTTCCTACGAGCAGTACTTC
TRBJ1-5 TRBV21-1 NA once CASSKVRTPPEPQHF TGTGCCAGCAGCAAAGTTCGGACACCACCGGAGCCCCAGCATTTT
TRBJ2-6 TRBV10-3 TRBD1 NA CAISEGTGGAGANVLTF TGTGCCATCAGTGAAGGGACAGGGGGCGCTGGGGCCAACGTCCTGACTTTC
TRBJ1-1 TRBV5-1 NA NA CASSLEPGFSGFNTEAFF TGCGCCAGCAGCTTGGAGCCTGGGTTCAGCGGTTTTAACACTGAAGCTTTCTTT
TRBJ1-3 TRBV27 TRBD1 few CASTAGQGISGNTIYF TGTGCCAGCACCGCGGGACAGGGGATCTCTGGAAACACCATATATTTT
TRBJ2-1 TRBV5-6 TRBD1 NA CASSLGAGGNEQFF TGTGCCAGCAGCTTGGGGGCAGGGGGCAATGAGCAGTTCTTC
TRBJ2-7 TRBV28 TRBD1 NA CASSSTGRGADEQYF TGTGCCAGCAGTTCGACAGGGAGAGGGGCTGACGAGCAGTACTTC
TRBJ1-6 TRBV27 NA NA CASKPGQGVAYNSPLHF TGTGCCAGCAAGCCGGGACAAGGGGTAGCTTATAATTCACCCCTCCACTTT
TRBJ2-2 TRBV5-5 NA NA CASAGWGELFF TGTGCCAGCGCCGGTTGGGGGGAGCTGTTTTTT
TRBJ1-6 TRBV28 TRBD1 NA CASSLGTGNNSPLHF TGTGCCAGCAGTTTGGGGACAGGAAATAATTCACCCCTCCACTTT
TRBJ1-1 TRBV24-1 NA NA CATSDGGTTEAFF TGTGCCACCAGTGATGGTGGGACCACTGAAGCTTTCTTT
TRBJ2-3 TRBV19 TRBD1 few CASSPQGTNTQYF TGTGCCAGTAGCCCACAGGGGACGAATACGCAGTATTTT
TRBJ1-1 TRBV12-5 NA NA CASGFFGRTEAFF TGTGCTAGTGGTTTCTTCGGTCGCACTGAAGCTTTCTTT
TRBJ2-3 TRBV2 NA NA CASGGAADTQYF TGTGCCAGCGGGGGGGCGGCAGATACGCAGTATTTT